This TCR beta chain was identified during a study of cytomegalovirus exposure and HLA in healthy donors. Across the study: The same platform was used for the 120 validation repertoires and the 600 to 700 first-cohort repertoires, a later analysis reported.

On this clone itself: Its target is unknown. Other DNA variants within this sample encode the same CDR3.

Notes on the study in general: A list of about 180 TCR beta chains associated with cytomegalovirus was given. It was confirmed in vitro that a few of the CMV-associated chains were specific for CMV antigens. The classifier reportedly diagnosed cytomegalovirus status with high specificity and sensitivity.

Germline CDR1 LNHDA, CDR2 SQIVND (reference sequence). Trimming took 4 bases from V and 2 from J; bases not matched to a gene: 0. The length of the CDR3 is 13 residues. Clones were sequenced by immunoSEQ multiplex PCR, and TCRdb holds only the in-frame ones, with some missing. The sample shows about 160,000 clones, about 95% of them seen only once. The rearrangement links TRBV19 to TRBJ2-5; 8 bases line up with TRBD1. The sequence derives from a woman in her late teens or twenties in good health and CMV-seronegative. Sequenced sample: PBMCs. In nucleotides, the CDR3 is TGTGCCAGTAGTAGGACAGGGCAAGAGACCCAGTACTTC. The encoded protein is CASSRTGQETQYF.